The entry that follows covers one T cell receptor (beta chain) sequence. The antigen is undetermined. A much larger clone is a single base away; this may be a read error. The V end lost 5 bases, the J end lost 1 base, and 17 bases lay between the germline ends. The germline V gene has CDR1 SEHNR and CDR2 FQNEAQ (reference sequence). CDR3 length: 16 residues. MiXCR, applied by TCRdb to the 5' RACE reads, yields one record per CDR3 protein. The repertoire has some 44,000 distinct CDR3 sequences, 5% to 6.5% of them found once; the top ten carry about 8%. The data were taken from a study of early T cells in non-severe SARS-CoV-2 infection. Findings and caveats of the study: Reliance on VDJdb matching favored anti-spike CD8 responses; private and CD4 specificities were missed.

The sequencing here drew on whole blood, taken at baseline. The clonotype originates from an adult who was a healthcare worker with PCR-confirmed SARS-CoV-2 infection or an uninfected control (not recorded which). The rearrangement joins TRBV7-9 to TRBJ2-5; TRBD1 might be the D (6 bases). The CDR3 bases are TGTGCCAGCAGCCCACGGACAGAGGTTTTCCAAGAGACCCAGTACTTC. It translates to CASSPRTEVFQETQYF.